Each of the 3 T cell receptor beta chains below was sequenced from the same sample in a study of blood T cell repertoires in COVID-19. Libraries were prepared by immunoSEQ multiplex PCR; TCRdb keeps only in-frame clonotypes and omits some of them. The table has 150,000 to 200,000 clones, 70% to 80% seen once. Sequencing was performed on peripheral blood. These receptors all stem from a man aged 55 to 70 with acute or convalescent COVID-19.

V usage is TRBV6-2 or TRBV6-3 and J usage is TRBJ2-1; 9 positions match TRBD1. CDR1 and CDR2 from the germline V gene are MNHEY and SVGEGT. The trim removed 5 bases at V and 8 bases at J, leaving 10 bases unmatched. CDR3 size: 15 residues. The CDR3, as DNA: TGTGCCAGCAGTGACAGGGACAGGGTCGTCGATGAGCAGTTCTTC. Translated, it gives CASSDRDRVVDEQFF.

The chain joins TRBV11-3 to TRBJ2-3; a weak D match, TRBD1 (5 bases). Per germline, CDR1 SGHNT and CDR2 YENEEA. The CDR3 is made up of 12 amino acids. V was pared by 3 bases and J by 12 bases, with 13 bases between. This CDR3 is CASSFDPTDQYF. The CDR3 nucleotides are TGTGCCAGCAGCTTCGACCCGACAGACCAGTATTTT.

This chain joins TRBV6-2 or TRBV6-3 and TRBJ1-2, with TRBD1 identical over 8 bases. Germline V gene data show CDR1 as MNHEY and CDR2 as SVGEGT. V trimming: 6 bases; J trimming: 0 bases; junction bases outside the gene matches: 6. This CDR3 comprises 15 residues. The CDR3 here is CASSHPQGANYGYTF. The CDR3, as DNA: TGTGCCAGCAGCCACCCACAGGGGGCTAACTATGGCTACACCTTC.